The present T cell receptor beta chain was sequenced within a study of identical twins. The study, taken as a whole, reports: In beta out-of-frame sequences, the excess sharing between twins was weaker.

The CDR3 loop spans 14 amino acids. The germline gives CDR1 SGHAT, CDR2 FQNNGV. V was trimmed by 5 bases and J by 4 bases, leaving 15 bases between them. About this clonotype itself: Its antigen is not known.

TCRdb re-called the 5' RACE reads with MiXCR, one entry per CDR3 protein. The sample shows 400,000 to 600,000 distinct CDR3 sequences, 20% to 25% of them seen only once. The sample was also reused in another study, on yellow fever vaccine responses in identical twins.

The chain has TRBV11-2 and TRBJ2-7, with D unresolved. Sequenced material: CD4+ T cells sorted from blood. The sequence was collected from a woman younger than 35 in good health. The CDR3 protein is CASSLRIDGYEQYF. CDR3 bases: TGTGCCAGCAGCCTACGAATCGACGGTTACGAGCAGTACTTC.